A selection of T cell receptor beta chains follows, all from one sample in a study of OX40 agonist ivuxolimab in advanced cancers. Produced via immunoSEQ multiplex PCR; TCRdb's table is partial and in-frame only. The table shows just under 80,000 clones, with about 83% occurring only once. Sequencing was performed on CD4+ or CD8+ T cells sorted from blood, taken in a trial of the OX40 agonist ivuxolimab. Every receptor here comes from an adult with an advanced solid tumor such as melanoma, head and neck, liver or kidney cancer. CDR3s include the opening cysteine and the closing phenylalanine or tryptophan. The D gene is left open where the match is weak. Some rows mark clone size as missing; the rest say once, few, many or name a class of expanded clone.

clone size	V gene	J gene	D gene	CDR3 DNA	CDR3 protein
once	TRBV30	TRBJ2-1	-	TGTGCCTGGAGTAAATCCGGCCTTGAGCAGTTCTTC	CAWSKSGLEQFF
-	TRBV6-5	TRBJ2-7	-	TGTGCCAGCAGTTACTTTCAAGATTACTACGAGCAGTACTTC	CASSYFQDYYEQYF
-	TRBV9	TRBJ1-2	TRBD1	TGTGCCAGCAGCCCCCGGACAGGGCTTAACTATGGCTACACCTTC	CASSPRTGLNYGYTF
-	TRBV11-3	TRBJ2-3	TRBD2	TGTGCCAGCAGCCCTACTAGCGGGAGGGCCTTTACAGATACGCAGTATTTT	CASSPTSGRAFTDTQYF
-	TRBV18	TRBJ2-2	TRBD1	TGTGCCAGCTCACCGGGACAGGGTGTAGCGACCGGGGAGCTGTTTTTT	CASSPGQGVATGELFF
-	TRBV5-1	TRBJ1-1	-	TGCGCCAGCAGCTTGACAACAGGGCGCACTGAAGCTTTCTTT	CASSLTTGRTEAFF
-	TRBV15	TRBJ1-5	-	TGTGCCACCAGCAGAGCAGGGGTTGGACAGCCCCAGCATTTT	CATSRAGVGQPQHF
-	TRBV19	TRBJ2-7	TRBD2	TGTGCCAGTAGTTCCCTGACTAGCGGCGCTTACGAGCAGTACTTC	CASSSLTSGAYEQYF
few	TRBV2	TRBJ2-7	TRBD1	TGTGCCAGCAGCCGGGACAGCCACTACGAGCAGTACTTC	CASSRDSHYEQYF
once	TRBV2	TRBJ1-2	TRBD1	TGTGCCAGCACCTATGACAGGGTAACCTATGGCTACACCTTC	CASTYDRVTYGYTF
-	TRBV28	TRBJ2-5	-	TGTGCCAGCACTCAATCTCCGGGACACCAAGAGACCCAGTACTTC	CASTQSPGHQETQYF
-	TRBV5-8	TRBJ2-2	-	TGTGCCAGCAGCCTAAGGGGGGCGGACACCGGGGAGCTGTTTTTT	CASSLRGADTGELFF
-	TRBV4-3	TRBJ1-1	-	TGCGCCAGCAGCCAAGAAATCCCGGTGATGAACACTGAAGCTTTCTTT	CASSQEIPVMNTEAFF
-	TRBV27	TRBJ1-1	-	TGTGCCAGCAGGTGGGGCCCGAACACTGAAGCTTTCTTT	CASRWGPNTEAFF
once	TRBV6-6	TRBJ1-1	-	TGTGCCAGCAGTTCACAGGGCGACACTGAAGCTTTCTTT	CASSSQGDTEAFF
-	TRBV19	TRBJ2-1	-	TGTGCCAGTAGTATAGATCGACAGAGACCCTTCCGCAATGAGCAGTTCTTC	CASSIDRQRPFRNEQFF
few	TRBV5-1	TRBJ1-1	-	TGCGCCAGCAGCTTACTAGGTGGGGCGGGGACTGAAGCTTTCTTT	CASSLLGGAGTEAFF
-	TRBV5-8	TRBJ1-5	-	TGTGCCAGCAGCTTGGGGGGGTTCGGTCAGCCCCAGCATTTT	CASSLGGFGQPQHF
-	TRBV2	TRBJ2-3	TRBD2	TGTGCCAGCAGTCCCCATCTAGCGGGAGGGGCTGATACGCAGTATTTT	CASSPHLAGGADTQYF
-	TRBV6-6	TRBJ2-2	-	TGTGCCAGCAGACTACAGAACACCGGGGAGCTGTTTTTT	CASRLQNTGELFF
-	TRBV11-2	TRBJ2-7	-	TGTGCCAGCAGCTTAAAGAATTACGAGCAGTACTTC	CASSLKNYEQYF
-	TRBV19	TRBJ1-2	TRBD1	TGTGCCAGCGACAGGGGGACTCTTTATGGCTACACCTTC	CASDRGTLYGYTF
-	TRBV9	TRBJ2-5	TRBD2	TGTGCCAGCAGCCTCGGGGGGGGCGTGGGTGTCATCTCAGAGACCCAGTACTTC	CASSLGGGVGVISETQYF
-	TRBV30	TRBJ1-2	-	TGTGCCTGGAGTGTAGCCCCCCACGGGCTAACCTTC	CAWSVAPHGLTF
-	TRBV5-1	TRBJ2-7	-	TGCGCCAGCAGCCTCCCGACAGACTCCTACGAGCAGTACTTC	CASSLPTDSYEQYF
-	TRBV30	TRBJ1-5	-	TGTGCCTATTCTACGACCGGTTATAGCAATCAGCCCCAGCATTTT	CAYSTTGYSNQPQHF
-	TRBV7-8	TRBJ1-1	-	TGTGCCAGCAGCGTTACGACCCTTCAGAACACTGAAGCTTTCTTT	CASSVTTLQNTEAFF
-	TRBV6-5	TRBJ2-3	-	TGTGCCAGCAGTTACTCGTTTTCCCAGCGGAACACGCAGTATTTT	CASSYSFSQRNTQYF
-	TRBV18	TRBJ2-1	-	TGTGCCAGCTCACCAAGGGTAGAGACGGTCTACAATGAGCAGTTCTTC	CASSPRVETVYNEQFF
once	TRBV4-3	TRBJ2-4	TRBD2	TGCGCCAGCAGCCCCCAAAGAAGTAGCGGGGTGGGAAACATTCAGTACTTC	CASSPQRSSGVGNIQYF
-	TRBV20-1	TRBJ2-3	-	TGCAGTTCTAGGGCGACAGATACGCAGTATTTT	CSSRATDTQYF
-	TRBV10-3	TRBJ2-3	-	TGTGCCATCAGTGAAGGGGTCGCGCAGTATTTT	CAISEGVAQYF
-	TRBV11-2	TRBJ2-7	-	TGTGCCAGCAGCTTCAACATGCCCTACGAGCAGTACTTC	CASSFNMPYEQYF
-	TRBV7-9	TRBJ2-7	-	TGTGCCAGCAGCTTCACTGACTCCTACGAGCAGTACTTC	CASSFTDSYEQYF
-	TRBV4-3	TRBJ2-7	-	TGCGCCAGCAGCCAAGAAAGATCTGCCCACACGTACTACGAGCAGTACTTC	CASSQERSAHTYYEQYF
-	TRBV27	TRBJ2-5	TRBD1	TGTGCCCGGCGCCTGACAGGGGCGTACCAAGAGACCCAGTACTTC	CARRLTGAYQETQYF
-	TRBV19	TRBJ2-5	-	TGTGCCAGTAGTATAGGACAGGTCGTGAAGACCCAGTACTTC	CASSIGQVVKTQYF
-	TRBV5-4	TRBJ2-3	TRBD2	TGTGCCAGCAGCTTAAAACTAGCGGGAGACCTAGATACGCAGTATTTT	CASSLKLAGDLDTQYF
few	TRBV7-2	TRBJ2-7	-	TGTGCCAGCAGCTTTTCCCCGGCAGCCTCCTACGAGCAGTACTTC	CASSFSPAASYEQYF
-	TRBV7-2	TRBJ2-7	-	TGTGCCAGCAGCATCCCTCCTAGCGAGCAGTACTTC	CASSIPPSEQYF
-	TRBV7-9	TRBJ2-1	-	TGTGCCAGCAGCCAATCAGGGTGGCGACCGCTAAACAATGAGCAGTTCTTC	CASSQSGWRPLNNEQFF
once	TRBV28	TRBJ2-5	-	TGTGCCAGCAGTCTGAGAGAGACCCAGTACTTC	CASSLRETQYF
medium-sized	TRBV15	TRBJ2-7	-	TGTGCCACCAGCAGAGGTCCAGGGAACTACGAGCAGTACTTC	CATSRGPGNYEQYF
-	TRBV27	TRBJ1-4	-	TGTGCCAGCAGTTTATCGCCACTCCGGAATGAAAAACTGTTTTTT	CASSLSPLRNEKLFF